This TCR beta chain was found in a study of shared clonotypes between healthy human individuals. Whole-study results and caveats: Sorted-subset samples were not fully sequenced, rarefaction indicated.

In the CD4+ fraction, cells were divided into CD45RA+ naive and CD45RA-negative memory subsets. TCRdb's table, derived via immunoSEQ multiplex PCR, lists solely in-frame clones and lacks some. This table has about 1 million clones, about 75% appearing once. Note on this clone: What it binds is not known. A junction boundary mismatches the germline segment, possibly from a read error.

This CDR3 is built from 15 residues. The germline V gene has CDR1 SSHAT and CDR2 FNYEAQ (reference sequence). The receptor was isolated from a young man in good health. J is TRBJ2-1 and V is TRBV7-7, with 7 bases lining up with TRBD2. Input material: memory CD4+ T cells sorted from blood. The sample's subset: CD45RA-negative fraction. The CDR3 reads CASSLGLGGPEEQFF. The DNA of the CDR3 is TGTGCTAGCAGCTTGGGACTGGGAGGGCCAGAAGAGCAGTTCTTC.